These T cell receptor beta chains were read from a single sample in a study of T cell responses to AZD1222 COVID-19 vaccine. The assay was immunoSEQ multiplex PCR, and TCRdb's table has in-frame clones only and misses some. The table shows 110,000 or so clones, with around 88% occurring only once. The material sequenced was peripheral blood, taken 28 days after the second AZD1222 dose. These receptors were taken from an adult who received the AZD1222 COVID-19 vaccine. Each CDR3 is given with its conserved first and last residue. Each record gives: clone size, D gene, J gene, V gene, CDR3 DNA, CDR3 protein. A D gene is named only where the DNA matches it firmly. Clone size is given for some rows only: seen once, a few or many times, or a class if the clone is expanded.

>.|.|TRBJ2-1|TRBV2
TGTGCCAGCAGTGCCTACAATGAGCAGTTCTTC
CASSAYNEQFF
>.|TRBD1|TRBJ1-4|TRBV7-9
TGTGCCAGCAGCACGGGACAGGGGAATGAAAAACTGTTTTTT
CASSTGQGNEKLFF
>.|.|TRBJ1-1|TRBV6-5
TGTGCCAGCAGTTATGGGGGGTCGAACACTGAAGCTTTCTTT
CASSYGGSNTEAFF
>.|.|TRBJ1-3|TRBV11-2
TGTGCCAGCAGCTTAGGGCAATTCCCCTCTGGAAACACCATATATTTT
CASSLGQFPSGNTIYF
>.|.|TRBJ2-7|TRBV5-1
TGCGCCAGCAGCAAAGAAACATCCTACGAGCAGTACTTC
CASSKETSYEQYF
>.|.|TRBJ2-3|TRBV7-9
TGTGCCAGCAGCTCCGACCGCGCGGATACGCAGTATTTT
CASSSDRADTQYF
>.|TRBD1|TRBJ1-2|TRBV6-5
TGTGCCAGCAGACCCCGGACAGGGGGTAACTATGGCTACACCTTC
CASRPRTGGNYGYTF
>.|.|TRBJ2-1|TRBV3-1/TRBV3-2
TGTGCCAGCAGCCAAGATTTGGGAACAATAGAGTTCTTC
CASSQDLGTIEFF
>.|.|TRBJ1-2|TRBV28
TGTGCCAGCAGTACCCGGACCTATGGCTACACCTTC
CASSTRTYGYTF
>.|TRBD1|TRBJ2-7|TRBV24-1
TGTGCCACCAGTGAGGGACAGAGCTCCTACGAGCAGTACTTC
CATSEGQSSYEQYF
>.|.|TRBJ2-2|TRBV4-2
TGTGCCAGCAGCCAAGTTGGGTCCACCGGGGAGCTGTTTTTT
CASSQVGSTGELFF
>.|.|TRBJ2-7|TRBV5-6
TGTGCCAGCACCGGGTTGGGGCGAGGAAGGAACGAGCAGTACTTC
CASTGLGRGRNEQYF
>.|.|TRBJ1-5|TRBV6-6
TGTGCCAGCAGTTACGATTTGGGTCAGCCCCAGCATTTT
CASSYDLGQPQHF
>once|TRBD2|TRBJ2-1|TRBV6-2/TRBV6-3
TGTGCCAGCAGTTACGGCGCCCTTTTGACGCGGGGGGGCCGCAATGAGCAGTTCTTC
CASSYGALLTRGGRNEQFF
>.|.|TRBJ1-2|TRBV5-8
TGTGCCAGCAGCTTGGTATGGAGGGATGGCTACACCTTC
CASSLVWRDGYTF
>.|TRBD1|TRBJ1-1|TRBV20-1
TGCAGTGCTAGTAGGGCAGGGGGCACTGAAGCTTTCTTT
CSASRAGGTEAFF
>.|.|TRBJ2-3|TRBV4-2
TGTGCCAGCAGCCAAGTCGGGACGGAAGAGAATACGCAGTATTTT
CASSQVGTEENTQYF
>once|.|TRBJ2-2|TRBV5-4
TGTGCCAGCAGCTTTCCGTCGAACACCGGGGAGCTGTTTTTT
CASSFPSNTGELFF
>.|TRBD1|TRBJ1-2|TRBV7-9
TGTGCCAGCAGCGTAGGGGGCGACTATGGCTACACCTTC
CASSVGGDYGYTF
>.|.|TRBJ2-3|TRBV18
TGTGCCAGCTCACCACCGAACGCAGATACGCAGTATTTT
CASSPPNADTQYF
>.|TRBD1|TRBJ1-2|TRBV5-6
TGTGCCAGCAGCGGCAGGGACAGGATTAACTATGGCTACACCTTC
CASSGRDRINYGYTF
>once|.|TRBJ2-1|TRBV5-1
TGCGCCAGCAGCTTGGATGGTAGCTTCAATGAGCAGTTCTTC
CASSLDGSFNEQFF
>.|.|TRBJ2-7|TRBV14
TGTGCCAGCAGCCAAGACGGGTACTCCTACGAGCAGTACTTC
CASSQDGYSYEQYF